This is a list of T cell receptor beta chains from one sample in a study of T-cell reconstitution after alpha-beta-depleted transplantation in children. TCRdb redid the calling of the PCR reads with MiXCR, one entry per CDR3 protein. This table has about 200,000 distinct CDR3 sequences, about 14% appearing once. The sample here was PBMCs from the stem cell graft donor, taken from the stem cell graft. The origin of the receptors is a human donor who donated a stem cell graft to a child with acute lymphoblastic leukemia. CDR3s leave out the opening cysteine and the closing phenylalanine or tryptophan. Fields, in order: J gene, V gene, CDR3 protein.

TRBJ2-7 | TRBV18 | ASSGLNEQY
TRBJ2-5 | TRBV7-9 | ASSLGLALQETQY
TRBJ2-1 | TRBV14 | ASSSLGEDYNEQF
TRBJ2-1 | TRBV29-1 | SVEKLAGVNEQF
TRBJ1-1 | TRBV10-1 | ASSFGRVTEAF
TRBJ1-2 | TRBV6-5 | ASTDRGGGYT
TRBJ2-7 | TRBV27 | ASRLAGTFYEQY
TRBJ2-7 | TRBV4-1 | ASSQETRYEQY
TRBJ2-1 | TRBV5-1 | ASGWTGGNNEQF
TRBJ1-1 | TRBV29-1 | SVEVSQVNTEAF
TRBJ2-4 | TRBV20-1 | SASPSGNIQY
TRBJ2-5 | TRBV5-1 | ASSLDAAGPQETQY
TRBJ2-5 | TRBV5-1 | ASSLVEASGETQY
TRBJ2-7 | TRBV28 | ASGSTPRYEQY
TRBJ2-3 | TRBV20-1 | SAGTSRGDTQY
TRBJ2-1 | TRBV11-2 | ASSKRRDMGNEQF
TRBJ2-1 | TRBV19 | ASSITFYNEQF
TRBJ2-7 | TRBV5-6 | ASSLGSDRGRREQY
TRBJ2-7 | TRBV11-2 | ASSRGGSSGYEQY
TRBJ2-5 | TRBV5-1 | ASSLLPLAVQETQY
TRBJ2-3 | TRBV11-2 | ASSLGQRTDTQY
TRBJ2-2 | TRBV5-1 | ASSWASGTTNTGELF
TRBJ2-2 | TRBV12-3/TRBV12-4 | ASTLRGRSGELF
TRBJ2-4 | TRBV13 | ASSLVGGTNIQY
TRBJ1-1 | TRBV6-1 | ASTKNGGWTEAF
TRBJ1-1 | TRBV15 | ATSRQFRGGNTEAF
TRBJ2-7 | TRBV10-1 | ASSDTDGYLNEQY
TRBJ1-6 | TRBV20-1 | SARVGRLNSPLH
TRBJ2-1 | TRBV20-1 | SAPGLAGALSVHNEQF
TRBJ2-6 | TRBV5-1 | ASSQSPTGANVLT